The entry that follows covers one TCR beta chain sequence. This sample was taken from a study of blood T cell repertoires in COVID-19. Across the whole study: The origin of the acute and convalescent COVID-19 samples was the United States, Italy and Spain. T cells, B-cell-depleted T cells, or PBMCs provided the cDNA or gDNA that served as material.

Original processing notes: The authors estimated nucleated cell counts from reference gene primer amplification. Using immunoSEQ multiplex PCR, the repertoire was profiled, and TCRdb retains in-frame clones only, with some absent. The V and J calls and clone size come from that table; D and trimming were worked out from the DNA. Counted here are about 60,000 clones, approximately 84% occurring once; the ten biggest clones make up around 25%. Sequencing input: peripheral blood. The receptor's source is a human donor in a cohort sampled during active COVID-19.

In DNA, the CDR3 is TGTGCCAGCAGCCAAGGAGGGGGTAGGAACAATCAGCCCCAGCATTTT. It codes for CASSQGGGRNNQPQHF. This chain joins TRBV3-1 (or the pseudogene TRBV3-2) and TRBJ1-5; perhaps TRBD1 as D (6 bases). The V gene's germline CDR1 is LGHDT and CDR2 YNNKEL (reference sequence). The CDR3 loop spans 16 amino acids. Trimming took 1 base from V and 3 from J, leaving 13 bases between them.